The 21 T cell receptor beta chains given below trace back to one sample, sequenced in a study of blood T cell repertoires in COVID-19. Data came from immunoSEQ multiplex PCR; TCRdb stores just in-frame clones and leaves some out. The sample records 150,000 or so clones, around 86% being singletons. The material sequenced was peripheral blood. These TCRs come from a human donor in a cohort sampled during active COVID-19.

The chain couples TRBV5-4 to TRBJ2-3, with D possibly matching TRBD1 (5 bases). This CDR3 has 14 amino acids. Trimming stripped 3 bases from V and 4 bases from J, with 12 bases between. The germline V gene encodes CDR1 SGHNT and CDR2 YYREEE (reference sequence). CDR3 sequence reads: CASSSGLRADTQYF. The CDR3 DNA follows: TGTGCCAGCAGCTCAGGGTTACGGGCAGATACGCAGTATTTT.

The chain links TRBV9 to TRBJ2-7; 8 bases match TRBD1. The CDR3 sequence is 14 residues long. Trimming removed 3 bases from V and 2 bases from J; junction bases left unmatched: 4. From germline, CDR1 is SGDLS and CDR2 YYNGEE. The CDR3 sequence is CASSADRGPYEQYF. CDR3 sequence (DNA): TGTGCCAGCAGCGCCGACAGGGGTCCCTACGAGCAGTACTTC.

This clone showed up just once. The chain uses TRBV23-1 and TRBJ2-5, with D possibly TRBD1 on 7 matching bases. TRBV23-1 carries the ORF label, with uncertain function. Trimming shortened V by 6 bases and J by 5 bases, and 16 bases separated the two germline ends. This CDR3 has 14 amino acids. The CDR3 DNA follows: TGCGCCAGCAGGGGGGGACAGCGGGCGGAGACCCAGTACTTC. Amino acids: CASRGGQRAETQYF.

The chain combines TRBV28 with TRBJ1-5; tentatively, D is TRBD1 (5 bases). CDR3 length: 12 amino acids. The germline gives CDR1 MDHEN, CDR2 SYDVKM. CDR3: CAGGYSNQPQHF. The DNA of the CDR3 is TGTGCGGGGGGATATAGCAATCAGCCCCAGCATTTT.

A single count supports this clone. This chain connects TRBV7-9 to TRBJ2-5; a weak D match, TRBD2 (7 bases). The V end was cut by 8 bases, the J end by 7 bases, with 17 bases between. The CDR3 spans 13 residues. The germline V gene has CDR1 SEHNR and CDR2 FQNEAQ (reference sequence). The CDR3 coding sequence is TGTGCCAGCCGGGACAACCCGGGGGGGACCCAGTACTTC. This gives the protein CASRDNPGGTQYF.

The chain links TRBV13 to TRBJ2-3; 10 bases are shared with TRBD1. The CDR3 has 15 residues. Losses at the gene ends were 4 bases for V and 1 base for J; bases not matched to a gene: 2. Germline-derived CDR1 and CDR2 are PRHDT and FYEKMQ (reference sequence). CDR3: CASSSGTGGTDTQYF. The CDR3 DNA follows: TGTGCCAGCAGCTCCGGGACAGGGGGCACAGATACGCAGTATTTT. Supplemented by reference TRBV13 and TRBJ2-3, the full variable domain reads AAGVIQSPRHLIKEKRETATLKCYPIPRHDTVYWYQQGPGQDPQFLISFYEKMQSDKGSIPDRFSAQQFSDYHSELNMSSLELGDSALYFCASSSGTGGTDTQYFGPGTRLTVL.

V is TRBV2 and J is TRBJ2-2; D is undetermined. Germline-derived CDR1 and CDR2 are SNHLY and FYNNEI. This CDR3 has 15 amino acids. Between the trimmed V and J ends, which lost 3 bases and 2 bases, there was a span of 10 bases. The CDR3 protein is CASSDRVRNTGELFF. CDR3 coding DNA: TGTGCCAGCAGTGACCGGGTACGCAACACCGGGGAGCTGTTTTTT.

V gene TRBV27 combines with J gene TRBJ2-5, with TRBD1 as a possible D gene (6 bases). With 4 bases removed from V and 10 bases from J, the gap between germline ends came to 16 bases. The germline V gene has CDR1 MNHEY and CDR2 SMNVEV (reference sequence). The CDR3 is made up of 13 amino acids. This CDR3 reads CASSYNREGIQYF. Written as DNA, the CDR3 is TGTGCCAGCAGTTATAACAGGGAAGGCATCCAGTACTTC.

V and J are TRBV7-9 and TRBJ2-7; TRBD2 agrees at 9 bases. Germline-derived CDR1 and CDR2 are SEHNR and FQNEAQ (reference sequence). After removal of 0 bases from V and 6 bases from J, the junction contained 9 bases not matched to a gene. The CDR3 has 16 amino acids. The CDR3 spells CASSLASGLALSEQYF. The CDR3 nucleotides are TGTGCCAGCAGCTTAGCTTCGGGACTAGCCCTATCCGAGCAGTACTTC.

The chain couples TRBV7-2 to TRBJ2-1; the D gene is possibly TRBD2 (6 bases). Germline-derived CDR1 and CDR2 are SGHTA and FQGNSA. The V gene lost 5 bases and the J gene lost 7 bases, with 15 bases spanning the gap. This CDR3 is built from 14 residues. CDR3: CASSTVGGWNEQFF. CDR3 nucleotides: TGTGCCAGCAGCACCGTTGGGGGGTGGAATGAGCAGTTCTTC.

The rearrangement uses TRBV19 and TRBJ2-5, with a possible D match to TRBD1 (6 bases). The CDR3 totals 13 residues. Between the trimmed V and J ends, which lost 4 bases and 5 bases, there was a span of 11 bases. Germline assignment: CDR1 LNHDA and CDR2 SQIVND (reference sequence). The chain's CDR3 is CASSTGVLETQYF. Written as DNA, the CDR3 is TGTGCCAGTAGTACAGGGGTATTGGAGACCCAGTACTTC.

The rearrangement links TRBV28 to TRBJ2-3, with unresolved D. Per the germline V gene, CDR1 is MDHEN and CDR2 is SYDVKM. The length of the CDR3 is 13 residues. The V end was cut by 7 bases, the J end by 0 bases, with 8 bases between. The CDR3 loop is CASNSPSTDTQYF. CDR3 DNA sequence: TGTGCCAGCAACTCCCCTAGCACAGATACGCAGTATTTT. Full variable domain (remainder filled in from reference TRBV28 and TRBJ2-3): DVKVTQSSRYLVKRTGEKVFLECVQDMDHENMFWYRQDPGLGLRLIYFSYDVKMKEKGDIPEGYSVSREKKERFSLILESASTNQTSMYLCASNSPSTDTQYFGPGTRLTVL.

CDR3 coding DNA: TGTGCCAGCAGCTCCTCGACTAGCCGGGGGACTGAGCAGTTCTTC. It codes for CASSSSTSRGTEQFF. The rearrangement links TRBV7-2 to TRBJ2-1; 7 positions match TRBD2. The CDR3 covers 15 residues. J was trimmed by 9 bases and V by 4 bases; bases with no gene match: 12. CDR1 and CDR2 (germline): SGHTA, FQGNSA.

This clone was observed a handful of times. The chain is built from TRBV21-1 and TRBJ2-1; TRBD1, the table's D call, lacks a check against the DNA. TRBV21-1 has pseudogene status. The CDR3 is 17 amino acids. The CDR3 DNA follows: TGTGCCAGCAGGGGCTCGGAATGGGCCCGCTCCTACAATGAGCAGTTCTTC. This translates into CASRGSEWARSYNEQFF.

This clone was observed at least ten times. CDR3 residues: CASSQVMGGSYEQYF. The DNA of the CDR3 is TGCGCCAGCAGCCAAGTAATGGGGGGCTCCTACGAGCAGTACTTC. V gene TRBV4-3 combines with J gene TRBJ2-7; D may be TRBD2 (6 bases). With 1 base removed from V and 0 bases from J, the gap between germline ends came to 10 bases. This CDR3 is built from 15 residues. CDR1 is LGHNA, CDR2 YSLEER, per germline.

This rearrangement joins TRBV29-1 to TRBJ2-7; 7 bases match TRBD1. CDR3 length equals 14 residues. The V and J ends lost 2 bases and 4 bases, in that order; junction bases with no gene match: 8. Germline loops: CDR1 SQVTM, CDR2 ANQGSEA. CDR3 coding DNA: TGCAGCGTTGAACTTGGGGACAGCGAGTACGAGCAGTACTTC. Translation gives CSVELGDSEYEQYF.

The rearrangement uses TRBV29-1 and TRBJ2-7; 7 bases line up with TRBD2. The ends lost 4 bases at V and 6 bases at J; junction bases unmatched: 9. The CDR3 extends over 13 amino acids. Germline V gene lookup returns CDR1 SQVTM and CDR2 ANQGSEA. CDR3 sequence: CSVGGEGAGEQYF. The CDR3 DNA is TGCAGCGTTGGGGGGGAGGGCGCGGGCGAGCAGTACTTC.

This chain connects TRBV11-3 to TRBJ2-1; D unclear. The CDR3 covers 13 residues. The V gene's germline CDR1 is SGHNT and CDR2 YENEEA. Trimming pared 2 bases from V and 4 bases from J, leaving 6 bases between. CDR3 in DNA: TGTGCCAGCAGCTTATCTTTTTACAATGAGCAGTTCTTC. This encodes CASSLSFYNEQFF.

The chain joins TRBV5-1 to TRBJ1-2; D perhaps matches TRBD1 (6 bases). The germline gives CDR1 SGHRS, CDR2 YFSETQ. V was pared by 0 bases and J by 4 bases, with 13 bases between. CDR3 size: 15 residues. DNA of the CDR3: TGCGCCAGCAGCTTGGCCTCAGGGGTAGGCTATGGCTACACCTTC. Protein product: CASSLASGVGYGYTF.

This clone was detected only once. The genes are TRBV7-6 and TRBJ2-1, with D perhaps matching TRBD2 (6 bases). V was pared by 0 bases and J by 8 bases, with 23 bases between. CDR3 size: 18 residues. Germline loops: CDR1 SGHVS, CDR2 FNYEAQ. The CDR3 sequence: CASSLAHGGSLRSDEQFF. The CDR3 DNA sequence: TGTGCCAGCAGCTTAGCGCATGGGGGGTCCCTTAGGTCGGATGAGCAGTTCTTC.

This clone has a single count. The chain joins TRBV5-1 to TRBJ2-1; 11 nucleotides match TRBD2. There are 15 residues in the CDR3. Germline V gene data show CDR1 as SGHRS and CDR2 as YFSETQ. The trim removed 0 bases at V and 15 bases at J, leaving 11 bases unmatched. The CDR3 reads CASSLGGSGRAHWFF. For the CDR3, the DNA is TGCGCCAGCAGCTTGGGGGGTAGCGGGAGGGCCCATTGGTTCTTC. The whole variable domain, remainder taken from reference TRBV5-1 and TRBJ2-1, is KAGVTQTPRYLIKTRGQQVTLSCSPISGHRSVSWYQQTPGQGLQFLFEYFSETQRNKGNFPGRFSGRQFSNSRSEMNVSTLELGDSALYLCASSLGGSGRAHWFFGPGTRLTVL.